The clone carrying this T cell receptor beta chain was observed a few times. 60 Vbeta and 13 Jbeta primers were used in PCR. Method: immunoSEQ multiplex PCR; TCRdb's copy keeps in-frame clones and lacks some. In the table there are 150,000 to 180,000 clones, about 74% of which are singletons. The data originate from a study of cytomegalovirus exposure and HLA in healthy donors. V was pared by 6 bases and J by 6 bases, with 12 bases between. The CDR3 length is 13 residues. The germline V gene has CDR1 LNHDA and CDR2 SQIVND (reference sequence). The TCR sequence derives from a woman in her thirties or forties in good health and CMV-seronegative. Sequenced: PBMCs. The gene calls are TRBV19 and TRBJ1-5; possibly TRBD1 for D (6 bases). CDR3: CASSEQGGQPQHF. The CDR3 DNA follows: TGTGCCAGTAGCGAACAGGGTGGTCAGCCCCAGCATTTT.